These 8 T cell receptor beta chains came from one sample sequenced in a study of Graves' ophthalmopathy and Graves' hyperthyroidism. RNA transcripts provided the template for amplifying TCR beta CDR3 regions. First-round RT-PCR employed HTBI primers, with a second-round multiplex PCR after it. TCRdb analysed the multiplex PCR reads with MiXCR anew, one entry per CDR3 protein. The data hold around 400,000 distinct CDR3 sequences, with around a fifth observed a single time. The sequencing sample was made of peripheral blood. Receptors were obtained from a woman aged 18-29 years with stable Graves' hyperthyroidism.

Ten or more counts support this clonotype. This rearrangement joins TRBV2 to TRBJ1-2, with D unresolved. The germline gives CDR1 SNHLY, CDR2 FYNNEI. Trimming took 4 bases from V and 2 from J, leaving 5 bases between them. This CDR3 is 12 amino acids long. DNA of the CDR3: TGTGCCAGCAGTGTCGTCAACTATGGCTACACCTTC. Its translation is CASSVVNYGYTF.

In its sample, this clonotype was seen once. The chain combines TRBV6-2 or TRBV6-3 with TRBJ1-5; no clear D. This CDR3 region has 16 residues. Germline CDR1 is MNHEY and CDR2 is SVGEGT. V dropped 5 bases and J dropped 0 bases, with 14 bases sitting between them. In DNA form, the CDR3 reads TGTGCCAGCAGTGGATACGGACCGGATAGCAATCAGCCCCAGCATTTT. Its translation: CASSGYGPDSNQPQHF.

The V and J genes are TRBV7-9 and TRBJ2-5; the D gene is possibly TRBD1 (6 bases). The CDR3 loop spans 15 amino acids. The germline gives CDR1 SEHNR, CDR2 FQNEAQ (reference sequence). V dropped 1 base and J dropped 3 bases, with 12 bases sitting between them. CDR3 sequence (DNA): TGTGCCAGCAGCTTAGTTCGGGACACCAAAGAGACCCAGTACTTC. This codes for CASSLVRDTKETQYF.

Here the CDR3 reads CASTVLAGPEEQYF. In DNA form, the CDR3 reads TGTGCCAGCACTGTACTAGCGGGGCCTGAAGAGCAGTACTTC. The chain is built from TRBV6-5 and TRBJ2-7; TRBD2 agrees at 10 bases. Germline loops: CDR1 MNHEY, CDR2 SVGAGI. The CDR3 is made up of 14 amino acids. V was clipped by 7 bases and J by 7 bases; unmatched bases: 10.

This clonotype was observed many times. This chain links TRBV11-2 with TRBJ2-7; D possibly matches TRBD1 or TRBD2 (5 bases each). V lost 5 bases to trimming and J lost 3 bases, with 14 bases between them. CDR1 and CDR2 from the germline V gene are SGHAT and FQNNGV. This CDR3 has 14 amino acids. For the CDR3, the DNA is TGTGCCAGCAGCGCCGGGACCAACCTCTACGAGCAGTACTTC. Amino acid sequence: CASSAGTNLYEQYF.

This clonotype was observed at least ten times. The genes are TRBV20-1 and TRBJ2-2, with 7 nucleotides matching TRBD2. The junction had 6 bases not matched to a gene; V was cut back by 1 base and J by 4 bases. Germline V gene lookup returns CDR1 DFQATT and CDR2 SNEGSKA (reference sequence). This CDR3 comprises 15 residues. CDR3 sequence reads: CSARGGSPTTGELFF. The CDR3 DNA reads TGCAGTGCTAGAGGCGGGAGTCCGACCACCGGGGAGCTGTTTTTT.

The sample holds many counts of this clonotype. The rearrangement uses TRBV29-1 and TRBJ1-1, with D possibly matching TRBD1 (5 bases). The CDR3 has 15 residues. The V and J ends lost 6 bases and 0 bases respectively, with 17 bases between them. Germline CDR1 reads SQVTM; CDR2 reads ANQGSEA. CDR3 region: CSVSGIGAMNTEAFF. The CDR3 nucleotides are TGCAGCGTGTCCGGGATCGGGGCGATGAACACTGAAGCTTTCTTT.

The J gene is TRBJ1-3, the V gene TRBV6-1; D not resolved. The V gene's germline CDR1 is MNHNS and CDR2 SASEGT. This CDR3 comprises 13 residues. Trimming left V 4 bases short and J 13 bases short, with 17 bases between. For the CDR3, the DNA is TGTGCCAGCAGTGGGACGGAATTCGCGTCAATATATTTT. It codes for CASSGTEFASIYF.